This T cell receptor (beta chain) was captured in a study of chemoradiotherapy in HPV16-positive cancers. General study results and limits: Candidate HPV-specific clones and E7-related TCR motifs grew in tumor during treatment. HPV-specific T cells were functionally defined from only a couple of HPV16-positive patients.

Samples were taken several times over chemoradiotherapy. This CDR3 comprises 15 residues. CDR1 LNHNV and CDR2 YYDKDF come from the germline V gene (reference sequence). V was pared by 5 bases and J by 4 bases, with 17 bases between. Assay: immunoSEQ multiplex PCR; the TCRdb copy retains only in-frame clones and omits some. The sample lists about 10,000 clones; less than 75% were seen once. About this clone: Its target is unknown.

This rearrangement joins TRBV15 to TRBJ1-2; no reliable D call. The origin of this receptor is a human donor with HPV-associated anogenital cancer. Sampling took place from a patient who underwent chemoradiotherapy. The CDR3 loop reads CATSSGVSATYGYTF. CDR3 bases: TGTGCCACCAGCTCTGGCGTGTCAGCGACCTATGGCTACACCTTC.